This T cell receptor (beta chain) was sequenced during a study of blood T cell repertoires in COVID-19. Assay: immunoSEQ multiplex PCR; the TCRdb copy retains only in-frame clones and omits some. The sample lists approximately 130,000 clones; roughly 84% were seen once. Trimming took off 2 bases at V and 8 bases at J, with 12 bases between the two ends. The CDR3 runs 13 residues. CDR1 and CDR2 from the germline V gene are SEHNR and FQNEAQ (reference sequence). The sequencing input was peripheral blood. This clonotype was obtained from a man in his sixties with acute or convalescent COVID-19. The genes are TRBV7-9 and TRBJ1-2; D ambiguous. CDR3 in DNA: TGTGCCAGCAGCTTACAGGATCTGCGCGGCTACACCTTC. It codes for CASSLQDLRGYTF.